Below are 22 T cell receptor beta chains sequenced from a single sample in a study of blood T cell repertoires in COVID-19. TCRdb's copy holds only in-frame clones and misses some; the assay was immunoSEQ multiplex PCR. The table has about 56,000 clones, 89% seen once. Sequencing was done on a sample of peripheral blood. The origin of the receptors is a woman aged 60-75 years with COVID-19, enrolled during active disease.

This chain uses TRBV9 with TRBJ2-7; 7 nucleotides line up with TRBD1. This CDR3 is built from 16 residues. Per germline, CDR1 SGDLS and CDR2 YYNGEE. Trimming took 4 bases from V and 4 from J; bases not matched to a gene: 14. CDR3 in amino acids: CASSPEQGSPLYEQYF. DNA for the CDR3: TGTGCCAGCAGCCCGGAACAGGGGTCCCCCTTATACGAGCAGTACTTC.

The rearrangement links TRBV30 to TRBJ1-5; the D is unclear. CDR3 length: 14 amino acids. Trimming removed 1 base at V and 3 bases at J, with 10 bases between. Germline V lookup: CDR1 GTSNPN, CDR2 SVGIG (reference sequence). The CDR3 reads CAWSEFGDNQPQHF. DNA of the CDR3: TGTGCCTGGAGTGAATTCGGGGACAATCAGCCCCAGCATTTT.

DNA for the CDR3: TGTGCCAGCAGTTTCGCAGGGCAGAGCACTGAAGCTTTCTTT. Its translation: CASSFAGQSTEAFF. The genes are TRBV27 and TRBJ1-1; TRBD1 is a possible D gene (5 bases). Looked up from germline, CDR1 is MNHEY and CDR2 is SMNVEV (reference sequence). The ends were cut back, 3 bases at V and 4 bases at J, with 12 bases in the middle. CDR3 length: 14 amino acids.

This clone appeared a few times. The V gene is TRBV4-3, the J gene TRBJ1-2, with 11 bases matching TRBD1. V trimming: 3 bases; J trimming: 5 bases; junction bases outside the gene matches: 11. The CDR3 consists of 17 residues. The germline CDR1 and CDR2 sequences are LGHNA and YSLEER. This CDR3 is CASSHPGQGASRYGYTF. In nucleotides, the CDR3 is TGCGCCAGCAGCCATCCCGGACAGGGGGCTAGTAGATATGGCTACACCTTC.

The V gene is TRBV5-6, the J gene TRBJ2-7; 7 bases are a match to TRBD1. The V gene's germline CDR1 is SGHDT and CDR2 YYEEEE. After removal of 4 bases from V and 4 bases from J, the junction contained 14 bases not matched to a gene. The CDR3 is 16 residues long. The CDR3 loop reads CASSPTGTEGLYEQYF. DNA of the CDR3: TGTGCCAGCAGCCCGACCGGGACAGAAGGTTTGTACGAGCAGTACTTC.

This chain links TRBV10-3 with TRBJ1-1, with D possibly TRBD1 on 5 matching bases. Per germline, CDR1 ENHRY and CDR2 SYGVKD. V shed 8 bases and J shed 2 bases, with 12 bases lying between them. The CDR3 extends over 13 amino acids. In DNA, the CDR3 is TGTGCCATCTTGGAGGGACCAAACACTGAAGCTTTCTTT. Translation: CAILEGPNTEAFF.

The table lists this clone with a few counts. V gene TRBV7-9 combines with J gene TRBJ1-2; unclear D gene. The germline gives CDR1 SEHNR, CDR2 FQNEAQ (reference sequence). With 8 bases removed from V and 7 bases from J, the gap between germline ends came to 11 bases. CDR3 length: 11 residues. The DNA of the CDR3 is TGTGCCAGCTCACTAGGCCCTGGCTACACCTTC. It specifies CASSLGPGYTF. The whole variable domain, filled in from reference TRBV7-9 and TRBJ1-2, reads DTGVSQNPRHKITKRGQNVTFRCDPISEHNRLYWYRQTLGQGPEFLTYFQNEAQLEKSRLLSDRFSAERPKGSFSTLEIQRTEQGDSAMYLCASSLGPGYTFGSGTRLTVV.

V is TRBV5-1 and J is TRBJ2-7, with D possibly matching TRBD2 (6 bases). Trimming took 0 bases from V and 0 from J, leaving 7 bases between them. In germline, CDR1 is SGHRS, CDR2 YFSETQ. CDR3 size: 14 residues. The CDR3 DNA reads as TGCGCCAGCAGCTTGGCCGGGAGCTCCTACGAGCAGTACTTC. It is translated as CASSLAGSSYEQYF.

This sequence joins TRBV4-2 and TRBJ1-3; 7 bases align to TRBD1. Trimming removed 4 bases from V and 0 bases from J; junction bases left unmatched: 3. CDR3 length: 15 amino acids. Germline CDR1 reads LGHNA; CDR2 reads YNFKEQ. The CDR3 DNA is TGTGCCAGCAGCCGGGGACAGATCTCTGGAAACACCATATATTTT. It specifies CASSRGQISGNTIYF.

There are a few counts of this clone. V usage is TRBV6-2 or TRBV6-3 and J usage is TRBJ1-6, with D possibly being TRBD1 (6 bases). CDR1 and CDR2 from the germline V gene are MNHEY and SVGEGT. The V end lost 2 bases, the J end lost 9 bases, and 14 bases lay between the germline ends. This CDR3 has 15 amino acids. The CDR3 sequence is CASSYGPRGSSPLHF. The CDR3 DNA follows: TGTGCCAGCAGTTACGGCCCCAGGGGCTCTTCACCCCTCCACTTT.

The chain joins TRBV9 to TRBJ2-7; a possible D gene is TRBD1 (6 bases). This CDR3 has 15 amino acids. V lost 0 bases to trimming and J lost 2 bases, with 12 bases between them. The V gene's germline CDR1 is SGDLS and CDR2 YYNGEE. The CDR3 here is CASSVAEGEPYEQYF. The CDR3 coding sequence is TGTGCCAGCAGCGTAGCTGAGGGGGAGCCCTACGAGCAGTACTTC.

In its sample, this clone was seen once. The gene calls are TRBV7-9 and TRBJ1-1; TRBD1 agrees at 9 bases. CDR3 length equals 14 residues. The V and J ends lost 4 bases and 5 bases, in that order; junction bases with no gene match: 5. Germline lookup yields CDR1 SEHNR and CDR2 FQNEAQ (reference sequence). This CDR3 reads CASSSGTGRTEAFF. The DNA for the CDR3 is TGTGCCAGCAGCTCGGGGACAGGGCGGACTGAAGCTTTCTTT.

This clone showed up just a few times. The chain combines TRBV24-1 with TRBJ2-2, with D uncertain. The CDR3 sequence is 16 residues long. Germline values: CDR1 KGHDR, CDR2 SFDVKD. The V end lost 0 bases, the J end lost 3 bases, and 10 bases lay between the germline ends. CDR3 sequence: CATSDLPDMDTGELFF. CDR3 nucleotide sequence: TGTGCCACCAGTGATTTGCCCGACATGGACACCGGGGAGCTGTTTTTT.

V is TRBV3-1 (or the pseudogene TRBV3-2) and J is TRBJ1-2, with D possibly TRBD1 on 5 matching bases. The CDR3 is 12 residues long. Trimming shortened V by 3 bases and J by 7 bases, and 9 bases separated the two germline ends. Germline CDR1 LGHDT, CDR2 YNNKEL (reference sequence). The CDR3 nucleotides are TGTGCCAGCAGCCAGGGGGGGGTTGGCTACACCTTC. It encodes CASSQGGVGYTF.

This clone appeared a single time. The rearrangement uses TRBV9 and TRBJ2-3, with 14 bases lining up with TRBD2. Germline V gene data show CDR1 as SGDLS and CDR2 as YYNGEE. After removal of 3 bases from V and 6 bases from J, the junction contained 6 bases not matched to a gene. CDR3 length: 16 residues. CDR3 in amino acids: CASSARLAGGSDTQYF. DNA of the CDR3: TGTGCCAGCAGCGCCCGACTAGCGGGAGGGTCTGATACGCAGTATTTT.

The rearrangement uses TRBV2 and TRBJ2-5; 7 bases are a match to TRBD2. Germline V gene lookup returns CDR1 SNHLY and CDR2 FYNNEI. There are 14 residues in the CDR3. J lost 5 bases, V lost 1 base, and 4 bases had no gene match. CDR3 nucleotides: TGTGCCAGCAGTGAAGTGCAGGGAGGGGAGACCCAGTACTTC. Protein product: CASSEVQGGETQYF.

J is TRBJ2-2 and V is TRBV2; a possible D gene is TRBD1 (6 bases). The germline gives CDR1 SNHLY, CDR2 FYNNEI. Trimming took 7 bases from V and 0 from J, leaving 12 bases between them. The CDR3 covers 15 residues. The CDR3 spells CASNQGTTNTGELFF. CDR3 bases: TGTGCCAGCAATCAGGGGACAACGAACACCGGGGAGCTGTTTTTT.

The CDR3 nucleotides are TGTGCCAGCAGTGACCTTTGGGCTGATCGGTATTTT. Protein sequence: CASSDLWADRYF. The chain carries TRBV2 and TRBJ2-3; D not resolved. The CDR3 is made up of 12 amino acids. In germline, CDR1 is SNHLY, CDR2 FYNNEI. V was clipped by 3 bases and J by 14 bases, with 15 bases between them.

V is TRBV4-3 and J is TRBJ2-1; 8 nucleotides align to TRBD1. This CDR3 region has 16 residues. Germline CDR1 is LGHNA and CDR2 is YSLEER. With V trimmed by 1 base and J by 1 base, 3 bases remained unmatched. This chain's CDR3 is CASSQVGTGSYNEQFF. Written as DNA, the CDR3 is TGCGCCAGCAGCCAAGTCGGGACAGGATCCTACAATGAGCAGTTCTTC.

This chain uses TRBV4-2 with TRBJ2-1; D unresolved. Trimming stripped 2 bases from V and 7 bases from J, with 9 bases between. CDR1 and CDR2 (germline): LGHNA, YNFKEQ. This CDR3 has 13 amino acids. The CDR3 loop is CASSQNRENEQFF. CDR3 DNA: TGTGCCAGCAGCCAAAACCGAGAAAATGAGCAGTTCTTC.

The rearrangement uses TRBV5-1 and TRBJ2-5; D remains ambiguous. The V end lost 2 bases, the J end lost 2 bases, and 7 bases lay between the germline ends. The CDR3 extends over 13 amino acids. The V gene's germline CDR1 is SGHRS and CDR2 YFSETQ. CDR3 loop: CASSFVLQETQYF. DNA for the CDR3: TGCGCCAGCAGCTTCGTATTGCAAGAGACCCAGTACTTC.

The genes are TRBV5-1 and TRBJ2-7; a possible D gene is TRBD1 (6 bases). Deletions cut 4 bases from V and 0 bases from J, with 14 bases between. This CDR3 spans 15 amino acids. The V gene's germline CDR1 is SGHRS and CDR2 YFSETQ. CDR3 protein: CASSAGATGSYEQYF. CDR3 sequence (DNA): TGCGCCAGCAGCGCTGGAGCGACAGGCTCCTACGAGCAGTACTTC. Full variable domain (outside the CDR3, taken from reference TRBV5-1 and TRBJ2-7): KAGVTQTPRYLIKTRGQQVTLSCSPISGHRSVSWYQQTPGQGLQFLFEYFSETQRNKGNFPGRFSGRQFSNSRSEMNVSTLELGDSALYLCASSAGATGSYEQYFGPGTRLTVT.